Below are 30 T cell receptor beta chains sequenced from a single sample in a study of siplizumab effects on memory and regulatory T cells. The method was immunoSEQ multiplex PCR; TCRdb's version includes in-frame clones alone and lacks a portion of them. The sample includes more than 45,000 clones, more than 85% of them seen just once. Sequencing was done on a sample of CD8+ T cells sorted from blood. The source is a human donor in good health.

The chain is built from TRBV13 and TRBJ2-3; no firm D call. The V and J ends lost 4 bases and 0 bases respectively, with 14 bases between them. Germline CDR1 reads PRHDT; CDR2 reads FYEKMQ (reference sequence). The length of the CDR3 is 16 residues. The chain's CDR3 is CASSSLLLPSTDTQYF. The CDR3 DNA reads TGTGCCAGCAGCTCTCTACTGCTTCCTAGCACAGATACGCAGTATTTT.

J is TRBJ2-3 and V is TRBV5-1; no definite D call. The CDR3 is made up of 12 amino acids. Looked up from germline, CDR1 is SGHRS and CDR2 is YFSETQ. V was shortened by 4 bases and J by 5 bases, with 8 bases between the two germline ends. The CDR3 DNA reads as TGCGCCAGCAGCAGACTTAGAGATACGCAGTATTTT. Residues: CASSRLRDTQYF. The full variable domain, completed using reference TRBV5-1 and TRBJ2-3, is KAGVTQTPRYLIKTRGQQVTLSCSPISGHRSVSWYQQTPGQGLQFLFEYFSETQRNKGNFPGRFSGRQFSNSRSEMNVSTLELGDSALYLCASSRLRDTQYFGPGTRLTVL.

The chain combines TRBV27 with TRBJ1-4; no clear D gene. The CDR3 totals 14 residues. Germline V gene data show CDR1 as MNHEY and CDR2 as SMNVEV (reference sequence). Deletions cut 6 bases from V and 4 bases from J, with 12 bases between. DNA of the CDR3: TGTGCCAGCAGCCTTCGCGGGTTTAATGAAAAACTGTTTTTT. Its protein is CASSLRGFNEKLFF.

This chain links TRBV7-9 with TRBJ1-2; tentative D call: TRBD1 (6 bases). The CDR3 consists of 13 residues. Trimming left V 6 bases short and J 4 bases short, with 12 bases between. Germline CDR1 SEHNR, CDR2 FQNEAQ (reference sequence). The CDR3 spells CASRPGVGYGYTF. In DNA form, the CDR3 reads TGTGCCAGCAGACCAGGGGTCGGCTATGGCTACACCTTC.

The chain joins TRBV5-6 to TRBJ2-7; 7 bases are a match to TRBD2. CDR3 length: 13 amino acids. With 3 bases clipped from V and 7 bases from J, the junction kept 7 bases outside the gene matches. Germline V gene data show CDR1 as SGHDT and CDR2 as YYEEEE. CDR3 sequence reads: CASSYGGSREQYF. In DNA form, the CDR3 reads TGTGCCAGCAGCTACGGCGGGAGTAGGGAGCAGTACTTC.

This chain connects TRBV4-1 to TRBJ1-4; D gene uncertain. The germline V gene encodes CDR1 MGHRA and CDR2 YSYEKL. V lost 5 bases and J 2 bases, leaving 9 bases between the germline ends. The length of the CDR3 is 14 residues. In DNA form, the CDR3 reads TGCGCCAGCAGCATCCGGGCCACTAATGAAAAACTGTTTTTT. It codes for CASSIRATNEKLFF.

The chain couples TRBV28 to TRBJ1-5; D is unresolved. This CDR3 region has 18 residues. Looked up from germline, CDR1 is MDHEN and CDR2 is SYDVKM. Between the trimmed V and J ends, which lost 7 bases and 2 bases, there was a span of 24 bases. The CDR3 loop reads CASTPPGISQVGNQPQHF. The CDR3 coding sequence is TGTGCCAGCACCCCCCCCGGGATTAGCCAGGTGGGCAATCAGCCCCAGCATTTT.

In this sample, this clone turned up a few times. The chain uses TRBV18 and TRBJ1-1; the D gene is possibly TRBD1 (6 bases). The CDR3 totals 13 residues. Germline V gives CDR1 KGHSH, CDR2 LQKENI. The V and J ends lost 3 bases and 6 bases respectively, with 11 bases between them. The CDR3 region is CASSPPGGSEAFF. DNA for the CDR3: TGTGCCAGCTCACCCCCGGGGGGCTCTGAAGCTTTCTTT. Supplemented by reference TRBV18 and TRBJ1-1, the full variable domain reads NAGVMQNPRHLVRRRGQEARLRCSPMKGHSHVYWYRQLPEEGLKFMVYLQKENIIDESGMPKERFSAEFPKEGPSILRIQQVVRGDSAAYFCASSPPGGSEAFFGQGTRLTVV.

The V call is TRBV4-2, the J call TRBJ1-3; D ambiguous. The germline CDR1 and CDR2 sequences are LGHNA and YNFKEQ. Trimming removed 2 bases at V and 0 bases at J, with 17 bases between. CDR3 length equals 18 residues. DNA of the CDR3: TGTGCCAGCAGCCAACCCCTCGGACGGCCACTCTCTGGAAACACCATATATTTT. As protein: CASSQPLGRPLSGNTIYF.

This clone was recorded only once. This sequence joins TRBV9 and TRBJ2-2; the match to TRBD2 covers 7 bases. With V trimmed by 0 bases and J by 2 bases, 4 bases remained unmatched. The CDR3 runs to 16 residues. Germline V CDR1 and CDR2: SGDLS, YYNGEE. Here the CDR3 reads CASSVGGGYNTGELFF. The CDR3 nucleotides are TGTGCCAGCAGCGTAGGGGGAGGGTACAACACCGGGGAGCTGTTTTTT.

The chain carries TRBV5-1 and TRBJ2-7; 7 positions match TRBD1. V gave up 4 bases and J gave up 0 bases; unmatched junction bases: 4. This CDR3 has 14 amino acids. Germline CDR1 SGHRS, CDR2 YFSETQ. CDR3 nucleotides: TGCGCCAGCAGCCCGGGGACAGACTCCTACGAGCAGTACTTC. It yields the protein CASSPGTDSYEQYF.

The V gene is TRBV7-9, the J gene TRBJ1-1; D is unclear. The length of the CDR3 is 13 residues. Deletions cut 3 bases from V and 7 bases from J, with 12 bases between. The germline V gene has CDR1 SEHNR and CDR2 FQNEAQ (reference sequence). This CDR3 reads CASSFSGLIEAFF. The CDR3 DNA is TGTGCCAGCAGCTTTTCGGGGTTAATTGAAGCTTTCTTT.

V gene TRBV28 combines with J gene TRBJ1-5, with a tentative D call TRBD1 (5 bases). This CDR3 is built from 16 residues. Trimming took 4 bases from V and 4 from J, leaving 17 bases between them. Germline CDR1 and CDR2: MDHEN and SYDVKM. The CDR3 is CASSSSYSAGNQPQHF. The CDR3 DNA follows: TGTGCCAGCAGTTCTAGTTATTCCGCAGGGAATCAGCCCCAGCATTTT.

The CDR3 region has the DNA TGCGCCAGCAGCTACAGGGGGGAACATGTCACTGAAGCTTTCTTT. It yields the protein CASSYRGEHVTEAFF. This sequence joins TRBV5-1 and TRBJ1-1; 8 positions match TRBD1. The CDR3 has 15 residues. The ends lost 3 bases at V and 4 bases at J; junction bases unmatched: 8. The germline CDR1 and CDR2 sequences are SGHRS and YFSETQ.

The chain joins TRBV4-1 to TRBJ2-7; the match to TRBD1 covers 9 bases. V shed 4 bases, J shed 5 bases, and the junction held 6 bases outside the gene matches. CDR1 is MGHRA, CDR2 YSYEKL, per germline. This CDR3 is 14 amino acids long. This chain's CDR3 is CASSLGTGSNEQYF. The CDR3 DNA reads as TGCGCCAGCAGCCTCGGGACAGGGTCCAACGAGCAGTACTTC.

The chain is built from TRBV27 and TRBJ2-7, with 9 bases that match TRBD1. Trimming took 5 bases from V and 6 from J; bases not matched to a gene: 5. The CDR3 contains 13 residues. Germline CDR1 and CDR2: MNHEY and SMNVEV (reference sequence). The CDR3 sequence is CASSNRDRAEQYF. The CDR3 DNA is TGTGCCAGCAGTAACCGGGACAGGGCCGAGCAGTACTTC.

This sequence joins TRBV7-9 and TRBJ2-5; no clear D. V was cut by 6 bases and J by 5 bases, with 10 bases left in between. The CDR3 length is 12 residues. From germline, CDR1 is SEHNR and CDR2 FQNEAQ (reference sequence). The CDR3 region is CASRDLGETQYF. CDR3 nucleotide sequence: TGTGCCAGCAGGGACCTCGGGGAGACCCAGTACTTC.

The V and J genes are TRBV11-2 and TRBJ2-7, with TRBD2 identical over 7 bases. The germline V gene has CDR1 SGHAT and CDR2 FQNNGV. The J segment lost 6 bases and the V segment lost 7 bases, leaving 24 bases of the junction unmatched. There are 18 residues in the CDR3. This chain's CDR3 is CASTGTRLVGGSPSEQYF. The CDR3 DNA reads as TGTGCCAGCACCGGTACAAGGTTGGTGGGCGGGAGCCCCTCCGAGCAGTACTTC.

CDR3 sequence (DNA): TGTGCCAGCGGACTCTACAGGGATACGCAGTATTTT. Amino acid sequence: CASGLYRDTQYF. This sequence joins TRBV6-6 and TRBJ2-3; either TRBD1 or TRBD2 may fit D (5 bases each). Between the trimmed V and J ends, which lost 8 bases and 6 bases, there was a span of 12 bases. This CDR3 has 12 residues. Germline lookup yields CDR1 MNHNY and CDR2 SVGAGI (reference sequence).

The rearrangement uses TRBV7-6 and TRBJ2-2; either TRBD1 or TRBD2 may supply D (5 bases each). Per the germline V gene, CDR1 is SGHVS and CDR2 is FNYEAQ. The CDR3 has 14 residues. Trimming left V 2 bases short and J 5 bases short, with 9 bases between. CDR3 protein: CASSLRGETGELFF. For the CDR3, the DNA is TGTGCCAGCAGCTTACGAGGGGAGACCGGGGAGCTGTTTTTT.

The CDR3 bases are TGTGCCAGCGCCAGTTCCTACGAGCAGTACTTC. Protein: CASASSYEQYF. This chain uses TRBV18 with TRBJ2-7, with D hard to call. Trimming shortened V by 8 bases and J by 1 base, and 6 bases separated the two germline ends. This CDR3 is 11 amino acids long. Germline V CDR1 and CDR2: KGHSH, LQKENI.

This chain links TRBV9 with TRBJ2-6; 8 bases match TRBD2. Germline CDR1 and CDR2: SGDLS and YYNGEE. The ends lost 3 bases at V and 2 bases at J; junction bases unmatched: 4. This CDR3 has 16 residues. The CDR3 reads CASSASGGTGANVLTF. CDR3 sequence (DNA): TGTGCCAGCAGCGCCTCGGGGGGGACTGGGGCCAACGTCCTGACTTTC.

The chain is built from TRBV19 and TRBJ2-7; TRBD1 matches 11 bases. The CDR3 is 14 amino acids. Germline values: CDR1 LNHDA, CDR2 SQIVND (reference sequence). Trimming removed 7 bases from V and 4 bases from J; junction bases left unmatched: 6. The CDR3 reads CASKPGQGAYEQYF. CDR3 nucleotide sequence: TGTGCCAGTAAACCCGGACAGGGGGCTTACGAGCAGTACTTC.

V gene TRBV27 combines with J gene TRBJ2-7, with 8 positions matching TRBD2. CDR1 is MNHEY, CDR2 SMNVEV, per germline (reference sequence). The V segment lost 6 bases and the J segment 1 base; nucleotides outside the gene matches: 8. The CDR3 contains 15 residues. The CDR3 region has the DNA TGTGCCAGCAGCCCAACTAGCGGCTTATCCTACGAGCAGTACTTC. Its translation is CASSPTSGLSYEQYF.

The chain carries TRBV19 and TRBJ2-7, with 9 bases matching TRBD1. CDR3 length equals 15 residues. Trimming at V came to 3 bases and at J to 4 bases, leaving 7 bases not matched to a gene. CDR1 and CDR2 from the germline V gene are LNHDA and SQIVND (reference sequence). CDR3 DNA: TGTGCCAGTAGTATTGGGCTGGGACAGGGTTACGAGCAGTACTTC. Its protein product is CASSIGLGQGYEQYF. Filled out from reference TRBV19 and TRBJ2-7, the complete variable domain reads DGGITQSPKYLFRKEGQNVTLSCEQNLNHDAMYWYRQDPGQGLRLIYYSQIVNDFQKGDIAEGYSVSREKKESFPLTVTSAQKNPTAFYLCASSIGLGQGYEQYFGPGTRLTVT.

This chain uses TRBV27 with TRBJ2-5; 13 nucleotides match TRBD2. The end of the DNA fits TRBJ2-7 better, so the J call may be wrong. Germline V lookup: CDR1 MNHEY, CDR2 SMNVEV (reference sequence). CDR3 length: 16 residues. As DNA, the CDR3 is TGTGCCAGCAGTTTCCCGGGACTAGCGGGATCCTACGAGCAGTACTTC. Protein product: CASSFPGLAGSYEQYF.

This clone was recorded only once. This chain uses TRBV19 with TRBJ2-3; TRBD2 aligns across 8 bases. After removal of 1 base from V and 2 bases from J, the junction contained 5 bases not matched to a gene. The CDR3 extends over 16 amino acids. The germline CDR1 and CDR2 sequences are LNHDA and SQIVND (reference sequence). CDR3 DNA sequence: TGTGCCAGTAGTATAGCAAGCGGGGGATACACAGATACGCAGTATTTT. Its protein is CASSIASGGYTDTQYF.

V and J are TRBV7-9 and TRBJ2-2; 8 bases line up with TRBD2. The germline V gene has CDR1 SEHNR and CDR2 FQNEAQ (reference sequence). The CDR3 spans 15 residues. V was clipped by 3 bases and J by 4 bases; unmatched bases: 4. In DNA form, the CDR3 reads TGTGCCAGCAGCTTCCCGGGAGGGCCCACCGGGGAGCTGTTTTTT. As protein: CASSFPGGPTGELFF.

V and J are TRBV7-6 and TRBJ1-6, with D unresolved. This CDR3 region has 13 residues. Trimming stripped 4 bases from V and 10 bases from J, with 11 bases between. Per the germline V gene, CDR1 is SGHVS and CDR2 is FNYEAQ. The CDR3 here is CASSSEPGSPLHF. The CDR3 DNA follows: TGTGCCAGCAGCTCCGAACCGGGATCACCCCTCCACTTT.

The chain links TRBV11-3 to TRBJ2-7; TRBD1 matches 7 bases. CDR1 and CDR2 from the germline V gene are SGHNT and YENEEA. Trimming took 5 bases from V and 5 from J; bases not matched to a gene: 12. There are 15 residues in the CDR3. CDR3 in amino acids: CASSPHRGTVHEQYF. The DNA of the CDR3 is TGTGCCAGCAGCCCCCACCGAGGGACAGTACACGAGCAGTACTTC.